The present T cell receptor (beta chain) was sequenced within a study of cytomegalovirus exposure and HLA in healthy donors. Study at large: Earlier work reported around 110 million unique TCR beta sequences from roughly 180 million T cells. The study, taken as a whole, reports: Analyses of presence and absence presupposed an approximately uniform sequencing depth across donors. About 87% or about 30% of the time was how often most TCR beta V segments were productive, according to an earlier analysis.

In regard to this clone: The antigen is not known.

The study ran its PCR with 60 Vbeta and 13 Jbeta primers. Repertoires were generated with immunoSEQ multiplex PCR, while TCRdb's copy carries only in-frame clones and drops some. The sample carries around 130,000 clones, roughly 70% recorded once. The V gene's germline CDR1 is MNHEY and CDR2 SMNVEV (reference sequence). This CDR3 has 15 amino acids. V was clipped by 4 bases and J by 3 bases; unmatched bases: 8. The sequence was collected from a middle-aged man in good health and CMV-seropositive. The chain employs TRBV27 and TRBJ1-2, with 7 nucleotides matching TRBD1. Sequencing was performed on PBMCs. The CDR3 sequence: CASSSGQIGDYGYTF. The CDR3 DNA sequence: TGTGCCAGCAGTTCGGGACAGATCGGGGACTATGGCTACACCTTC.